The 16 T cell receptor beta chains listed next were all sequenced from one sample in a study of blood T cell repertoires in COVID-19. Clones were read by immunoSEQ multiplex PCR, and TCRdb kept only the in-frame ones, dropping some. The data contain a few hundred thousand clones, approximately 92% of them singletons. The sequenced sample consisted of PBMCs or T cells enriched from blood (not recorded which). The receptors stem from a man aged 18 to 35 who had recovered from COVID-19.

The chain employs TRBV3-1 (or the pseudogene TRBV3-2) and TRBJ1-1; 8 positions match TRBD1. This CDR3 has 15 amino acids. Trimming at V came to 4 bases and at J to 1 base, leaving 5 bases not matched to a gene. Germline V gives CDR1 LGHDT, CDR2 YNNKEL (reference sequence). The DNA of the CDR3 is TGTGCCAGCAGCCGTGACAGGGGATCGAACACTGAAGCTTTCTTT. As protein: CASSRDRGSNTEAFF.

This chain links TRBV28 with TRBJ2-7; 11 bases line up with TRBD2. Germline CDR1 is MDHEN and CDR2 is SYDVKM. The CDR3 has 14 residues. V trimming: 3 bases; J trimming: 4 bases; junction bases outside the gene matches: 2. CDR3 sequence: CASSLTSGIYEQYF. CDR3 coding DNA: TGTGCCAGCAGTTTGACTAGCGGGATTTACGAGCAGTACTTC.

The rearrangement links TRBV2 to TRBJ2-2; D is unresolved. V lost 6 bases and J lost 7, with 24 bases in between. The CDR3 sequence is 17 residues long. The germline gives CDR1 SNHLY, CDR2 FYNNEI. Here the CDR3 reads CASSDPLLSAAGGELFF. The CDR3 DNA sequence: TGTGCCAGCAGCGATCCCCTCTTGTCTGCCGCAGGCGGGGAGCTGTTTTTT.

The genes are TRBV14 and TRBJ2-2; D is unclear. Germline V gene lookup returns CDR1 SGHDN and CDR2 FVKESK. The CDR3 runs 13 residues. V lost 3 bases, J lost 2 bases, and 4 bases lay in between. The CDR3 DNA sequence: TGTGCCAGCAGCCACTTAAACACCGGGGAGCTGTTTTTT. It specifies CASSHLNTGELFF.

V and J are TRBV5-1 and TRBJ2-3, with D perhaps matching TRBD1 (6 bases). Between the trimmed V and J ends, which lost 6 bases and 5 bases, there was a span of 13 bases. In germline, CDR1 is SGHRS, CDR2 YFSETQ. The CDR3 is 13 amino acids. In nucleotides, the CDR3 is TGCGCCAGCAAACAGGGAGTAGGAGATACGCAGTATTTT. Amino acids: CASKQGVGDTQYF.

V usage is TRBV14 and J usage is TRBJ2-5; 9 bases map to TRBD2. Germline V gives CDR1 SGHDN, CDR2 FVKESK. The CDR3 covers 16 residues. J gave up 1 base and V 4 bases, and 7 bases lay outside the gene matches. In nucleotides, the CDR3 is TGTGCCAGCAGCCCAAAGCGGGGGGCCTCCCAAGAGACCCAGTACTTC. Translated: CASSPKRGASQETQYF. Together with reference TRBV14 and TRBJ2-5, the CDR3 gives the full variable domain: EAGVTQFPSHSVIEKGQTVTLRCDPISGHDNLYWYRRVMGKEIKFLLHFVKESKQDESGMPNNRFLAERTGGTYSTLKVQPAELEDSGVYFCASSPKRGASQETQYFGPGTRLLVL.

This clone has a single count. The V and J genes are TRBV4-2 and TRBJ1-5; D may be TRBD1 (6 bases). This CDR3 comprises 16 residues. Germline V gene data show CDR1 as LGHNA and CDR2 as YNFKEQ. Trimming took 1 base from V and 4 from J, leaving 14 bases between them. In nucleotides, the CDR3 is TGTGCCAGCAGCCAAGGGGCGCAGGGGCTAAATCAGCCCCAGCATTTT. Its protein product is CASSQGAQGLNQPQHF.

This CDR3 is CASNDAGEDTQYF. The CDR3 coding sequence is TGTGCCAGCAACGATGCGGGAGAAGATACGCAGTATTTT. The rearrangement links TRBV2 to TRBJ2-3, with TRBD2 matching over 7 bases. Germline V gives CDR1 SNHLY, CDR2 FYNNEI. The J segment lost 5 bases and the V segment lost 7 bases, leaving 6 bases of the junction unmatched. The CDR3 runs to 13 residues.

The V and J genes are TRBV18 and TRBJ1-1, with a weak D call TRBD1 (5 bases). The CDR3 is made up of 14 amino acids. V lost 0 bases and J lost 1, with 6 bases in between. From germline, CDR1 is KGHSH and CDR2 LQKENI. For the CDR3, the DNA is TGTGCCAGCTCACCACCCCAGGGGAACACTGAAGCTTTCTTT. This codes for CASSPPQGNTEAFF.

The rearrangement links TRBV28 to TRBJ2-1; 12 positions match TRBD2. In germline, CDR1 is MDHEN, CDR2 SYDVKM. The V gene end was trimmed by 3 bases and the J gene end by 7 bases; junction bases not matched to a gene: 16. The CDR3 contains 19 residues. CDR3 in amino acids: CASSLLLAGGAVTDNEQFF. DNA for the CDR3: TGTGCCAGCAGTTTGTTACTAGCGGGAGGTGCGGTTACCGATAATGAGCAGTTCTTC. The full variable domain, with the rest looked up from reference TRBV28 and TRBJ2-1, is DVKVTQSSRYLVKRTGEKVFLECVQDMDHENMFWYRQDPGLGLRLIYFSYDVKMKEKGDIPEGYSVSREKKERFSLILESASTNQTSMYLCASSLLLAGGAVTDNEQFFGPGTRLTVL.

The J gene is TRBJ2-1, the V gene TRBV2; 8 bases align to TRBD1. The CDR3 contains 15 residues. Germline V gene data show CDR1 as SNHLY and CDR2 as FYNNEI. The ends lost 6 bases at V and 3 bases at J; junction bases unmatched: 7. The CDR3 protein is CASRTDRANYNEQFF. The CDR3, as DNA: TGTGCCAGCAGGACGGACAGGGCGAACTACAATGAGCAGTTCTTC.

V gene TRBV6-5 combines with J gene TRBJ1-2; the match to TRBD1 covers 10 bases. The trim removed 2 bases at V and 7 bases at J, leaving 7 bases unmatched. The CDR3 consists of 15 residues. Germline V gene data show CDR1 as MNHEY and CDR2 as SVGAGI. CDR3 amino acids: CASSYRGTGDVGYTF. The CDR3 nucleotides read TGTGCCAGCAGTTACCGGGGGACAGGGGACGTTGGCTACACCTTC.

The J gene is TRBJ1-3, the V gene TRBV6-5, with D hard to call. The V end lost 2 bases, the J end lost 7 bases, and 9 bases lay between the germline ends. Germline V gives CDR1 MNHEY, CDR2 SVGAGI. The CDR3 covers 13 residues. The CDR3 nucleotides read TGTGCCAGCAGTTACGACAATCGGAACACCATATATTTT. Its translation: CASSYDNRNTIYF.

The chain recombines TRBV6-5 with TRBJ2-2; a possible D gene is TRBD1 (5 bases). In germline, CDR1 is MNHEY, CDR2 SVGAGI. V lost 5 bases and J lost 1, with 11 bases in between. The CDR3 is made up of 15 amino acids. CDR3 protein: CASSPDNLNTGELFF. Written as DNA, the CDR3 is TGTGCCAGCAGTCCGGACAACCTGAACACCGGGGAGCTGTTTTTT.

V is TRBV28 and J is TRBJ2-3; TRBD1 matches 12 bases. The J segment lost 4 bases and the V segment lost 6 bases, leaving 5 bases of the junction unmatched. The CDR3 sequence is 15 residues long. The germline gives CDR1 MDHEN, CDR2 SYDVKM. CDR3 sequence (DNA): TGTGCCAGCAGGGGAGGGACAGGGGGCGCAGATACGCAGTATTTT. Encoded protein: CASRGGTGGADTQYF.

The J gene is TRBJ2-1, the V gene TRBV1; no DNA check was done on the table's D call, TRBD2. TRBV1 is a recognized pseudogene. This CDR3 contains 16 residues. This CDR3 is CTSSQECGIGYNEQFF. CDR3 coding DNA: TGCACCAGCAGCCAAGAGTGCGGGATAGGTTACAATGAGCAGTTCTTC.